The 25 T cell receptor beta chains below were found in one sample sequenced in a study of blood T cell repertoires in COVID-19. Sequencing was performed with immunoSEQ multiplex PCR; in TCRdb, only in-frame clones are kept and a portion is missing. The data hold under 250,000 clones, with 88% observed a single time. Sequenced input: peripheral blood. The receptor set was obtained from a man older than 75 with acute or convalescent COVID-19.

This clone has just a few counts. The chain employs TRBV5-5 and TRBJ1-6, with TRBD1 as a possible D gene (5 bases). The germline gives CDR1 SGHKS, CDR2 YYEKEE (reference sequence). V dropped 4 bases and J dropped 9 bases, with 17 bases sitting between them. CDR3 length equals 15 residues. The CDR3 protein is CASSTQKDNSSPLHF. In nucleotides, the CDR3 is TGTGCCAGCAGCACCCAAAAGGACAACAGTTCACCCCTCCACTTT.

This chain connects TRBV14 to TRBJ1-2; perhaps TRBD1 as D (6 bases). Per the germline V gene, CDR1 is SGHDN and CDR2 is FVKESK. This CDR3 region has 14 residues. V lost 4 bases to trimming and J lost 7 bases, with 16 bases between them. The CDR3 spells CASSRLQGLRGYTF. CDR3 nucleotide sequence: TGTGCCAGCAGCCGATTACAGGGCCTTCGTGGCTACACCTTC.

Worth noting for this clone: Its ends do not fully match the called genes, so a read error is possible. The chain recombines TRBV7-7 with TRBJ2-1; 16 positions match TRBD2. The CDR3 consists of 18 residues. From germline, CDR1 is SSHAT and CDR2 FNYEAQ (reference sequence). This CDR3 is CASSLGFGTSGRDNEQFF. The CDR3 coding sequence is TGTGCTAGCAGCTTAGGGTTTGGGACTAGCGGGAGGGACAATGAGCAGTTCTTC.

The chain recombines TRBV19 with TRBJ1-6; 7 bases map to TRBD1. The V gene end was trimmed by 7 bases and the J gene end by 8 bases; junction bases not matched to a gene: 5. The V gene's germline CDR1 is LNHDA and CDR2 SQIVND (reference sequence). The CDR3 loop spans 13 amino acids. CDR3 sequence (DNA): TGTGCCAGTACCGACAGGGCTTATTCACCCCTCCACTTT. It encodes CASTDRAYSPLHF.

This clone was seen once. The rearrangement uses TRBV28 and TRBJ1-6; TRBD1 aligns across 9 bases. V gave up 6 bases and J gave up 9 bases; unmatched junction bases: 9. The germline gives CDR1 MDHEN, CDR2 SYDVKM. The CDR3 sequence is 15 residues long. The CDR3 sequence: CASSSLRQGGSPLHF. DNA for the CDR3: TGTGCCAGCAGCTCACTTCGACAGGGGGGTTCACCCCTCCACTTT.

This chain links TRBV7-2 with TRBJ2-5, with a tentative D call TRBD1 (6 bases). Trimming removed 5 bases at V and 1 base at J, with 11 bases between. The length of the CDR3 is 14 residues. Germline CDR1 reads SGHTA; CDR2 reads FQGNSA. CDR3 coding DNA: TGTGCCAGCAGCGTAGGGGGAGCCCAAGAGACCCAGTACTTC. Its protein product is CASSVGGAQETQYF.

The genes are TRBV3-1 (or the pseudogene TRBV3-2) and TRBJ1-5; D unresolved. The germline gives CDR1 LGHDT, CDR2 YNNKEL (reference sequence). The CDR3 is 12 residues long. V was pared by 4 bases and J by 6 bases, with 7 bases between. The DNA of the CDR3 is TGTGCCAGCAGCCGTCTAGGTCAGCCCCAGCATTTT. This sequence encodes CASSRLGQPQHF.

The V and J genes are TRBV20-1 and TRBJ2-3; D gene unclear. The CDR3 covers 12 residues. Germline V gene sequence: CDR1 DFQATT, CDR2 SNEGSKA (reference sequence). The ends were cut back, 3 bases at V and 4 bases at J, with 8 bases in the middle. The CDR3 sequence: CSASSRADTQYF. CDR3 nucleotide sequence: TGCAGTGCTAGTTCTCGGGCAGATACGCAGTATTTT.

The chain is built from TRBV18 and TRBJ2-2; 7 nucleotides line up with TRBD1. The junction had 4 bases not matched to a gene; V was cut back by 5 bases and J by 4 bases. This CDR3 comprises 14 residues. Germline CDR1 is KGHSH and CDR2 is LQKENI. This chain's CDR3 is CASSKGQSTGELFF. CDR3 nucleotide sequence: TGTGCCAGCTCAAAGGGACAGAGCACCGGGGAGCTGTTTTTT.

This rearrangement joins TRBV27 to TRBJ2-7; 7 bases are a match to TRBD1. This CDR3 comprises 16 residues. CDR1 MNHEY and CDR2 SMNVEV come from the germline V gene (reference sequence). V shed 2 bases and J 3 bases; nucleotides not matched to a gene: 10. The chain's CDR3 is CASSLEEPAGGYEQYF. Here the CDR3 DNA reads TGTGCCAGCAGTTTAGAGGAACCGGCAGGGGGCTACGAGCAGTACTTC.

The rearrangement joins TRBV5-1 to TRBJ2-7; 10 positions match TRBD1. The CDR3 runs 14 residues. V was clipped by 4 bases and J by 3 bases; unmatched bases: 4. Germline values: CDR1 SGHRS, CDR2 YFSETQ. The CDR3 DNA reads TGCGCCAGCAGCCCCCGGGACAGGGGCTACGAGCAGTACTTC. Its translation is CASSPRDRGYEQYF.

J is TRBJ1-5 and V is TRBV4-3; tentative D call: TRBD1 (6 bases). The CDR3 runs 16 residues. The V end lost 0 bases, the J end lost 4 bases, and 13 bases lay between the germline ends. CDR1 is LGHNA, CDR2 YSLEER, per germline. CDR3 coding DNA: TGCGCCAGCAGCCAAGAATGGACAGCGCCTAATCAGCCCCAGCATTTT. Translating it yields CASSQEWTAPNQPQHF.

This rearrangement joins TRBV18 to TRBJ2-1; D possibly corresponds to TRBD2 (6 bases). Germline values: CDR1 KGHSH, CDR2 LQKENI. Trimming cost V 4 bases and J 10 bases, with 20 bases left between them. The CDR3 length is 15 residues. In DNA form, the CDR3 reads TGTGCCAGCTCACTGGGACTGCGGAACCCTAACGAGCAGTTCTTC. Translated: CASSLGLRNPNEQFF.

The chain joins TRBV5-6 to TRBJ2-2, with TRBD2 identical over 13 bases. The V gene end was trimmed by 2 bases and the J gene end by 7 bases; junction bases not matched to a gene: 5. This CDR3 is 16 amino acids long. Germline CDR1 and CDR2: SGHDT and YYEEEE. Here the CDR3 DNA reads TGTGCCAGCAGCTTAACGACTAGCGGGAGGATCGGGGAGCTGTTTTTT. Its translation: CASSLTTSGRIGELFF.

V is TRBV2 and J is TRBJ2-1; 8 bases are a match to TRBD2. V dropped 5 bases and J dropped 4; count of bases not matched to a gene: 7. CDR1 and CDR2 from the germline V gene are SNHLY and FYNNEI. The CDR3 is 15 residues long. Written as DNA, the CDR3 is TGTGCCAGCAGTCCGGTTAGCGGGGCATACAATGAGCAGTTCTTC. This translates into CASSPVSGAYNEQFF.

This clone has more than one count but fewer than ten. This chain connects TRBV6-5 to TRBJ2-5, with TRBD2 as a possible D gene (6 bases). CDR1 and CDR2 from the germline V gene are MNHEY and SVGAGI. This CDR3 spans 14 amino acids. Trimming took off 6 bases at V and 2 bases at J, with 13 bases between the two ends. The chain's CDR3 is CASSLRLVQETQYF. CDR3 coding DNA: TGTGCCAGCAGCTTAAGACTAGTACAAGAGACCCAGTACTTC.

The J gene is TRBJ2-3, the V gene TRBV7-3, with a tentative D call TRBD1 (5 bases). CDR1 is SGHTA and CDR2 is FQGTGA in the germline V gene. Trimming removed 5 bases at V and 7 bases at J, with 19 bases between. CDR3 length equals 15 residues. CDR3 amino acids: CASSPTPSTAYTQYF. CDR3 DNA sequence: TGTGCCAGCAGCCCAACACCCTCGACAGCCTATACGCAGTATTTT.

V is TRBV19 and J is TRBJ2-3, with TRBD1 matching over 9 bases. Germline V lookup: CDR1 LNHDA, CDR2 SQIVND (reference sequence). V lost 9 bases to trimming and J lost 1 base; unmatched junction nucleotides: 8. CDR3 length: 15 residues. Here the CDR3 reads CASGNRDRGTDTQYF. The CDR3 DNA sequence: TGTGCCAGCGGGAATCGGGACAGGGGCACAGATACGCAGTATTTT.

The V call is TRBV7-3, the J call TRBJ2-2, with 8 bases matching TRBD2. The V gene's germline CDR1 is SGHTA and CDR2 FQGTGA. Trimming took 5 bases from V and 2 from J; bases not matched to a gene: 4. The CDR3 runs 15 residues. The CDR3 loop is CASSASGRNTGELFF. CDR3 bases: TGTGCCAGCAGCGCAAGCGGGAGAAACACCGGGGAGCTGTTTTTT.

The J gene is TRBJ2-1, the V gene TRBV7-6; 9 bases align to TRBD1. CDR3 length: 17 amino acids. With 4 bases clipped from V and 7 bases from J, the junction kept 14 bases outside the gene matches. Germline assignment: CDR1 SGHVS and CDR2 FNYEAQ. Here the CDR3 DNA reads TGTGCCAGCAGCTCCAACGCCGGGACAGGGATTGGTAATGAGCAGTTCTTC. Its translation: CASSSNAGTGIGNEQFF.

The chain couples TRBV14 to TRBJ2-1; TRBD1 matches at 10 bases. CDR1 is SGHDN, CDR2 FVKESK, per germline. This CDR3 contains 16 residues. V was pared by 3 bases and J by 14 bases, with 16 bases of the junction left unmatched. The CDR3 protein is CASSHRQGAGSVQEFF. CDR3 DNA: TGTGCCAGCAGCCACAGACAGGGGGCCGGCAGCGTTCAAGAGTTCTTC.

The chain couples TRBV7-9 to TRBJ2-1; 8 bases line up with TRBD1. With V trimmed by 2 bases and J by 6 bases, 3 bases remained unmatched. This CDR3 has 14 residues. Germline CDR1 is SEHNR and CDR2 is FQNEAQ (reference sequence). The CDR3 DNA is TGTGCCAGCAGCTTATTGACAGGGGTCAATGAGCAGTTCTTC. This codes for CASSLLTGVNEQFF.

This clone has a single count. V is TRBV19 and J is TRBJ1-2; D not certain. The germline gives CDR1 LNHDA, CDR2 SQIVND (reference sequence). CDR3 size: 14 residues. Between the trimmed V and J ends, which lost 1 base and 2 bases, there was a span of 8 bases. The CDR3: CASSIAERNYGYTF. For the CDR3, the DNA is TGTGCCAGTAGTATAGCTGAGAGAAACTATGGCTACACCTTC.

The J gene is TRBJ2-1, the V gene TRBV6-1, with a tentative D call TRBD2 (6 bases). CDR3 length equals 14 residues. V lost 0 bases and J lost 6, with 9 bases in between. Per the germline V gene, CDR1 is MNHNS and CDR2 is SASEGT. CDR3 in amino acids: CASSEARGANEQFF. The CDR3 coding sequence is TGTGCCAGCAGTGAAGCGCGGGGTGCCAATGAGCAGTTCTTC.

The V and J genes are TRBV24-1 and TRBJ2-3, with 14 bases identical to TRBD2. Germline V gene sequence: CDR1 KGHDR, CDR2 SFDVKD. After removal of 5 bases from V and 4 bases from J, the junction contained 4 bases not matched to a gene. This CDR3 has 16 amino acids. The CDR3 sequence is CATSGGLAGAADTQYF. The CDR3 DNA is TGTGCCACCAGTGGGGGACTAGCGGGAGCAGCAGATACGCAGTATTTT.